This T cell receptor beta chain was recovered during a study of shared clonotypes between healthy human individuals. Study-level findings and limits: Shared across several donors were around 5% of the naive CD4 clonotypes. Despite large depth, rarefaction showed incomplete sorted-subset sequencing.

The germline V gene encodes CDR1 SNHLY and CDR2 FYNNEI. The CDR3 contains 14 residues. V dropped 10 bases and J dropped 9; count of bases not matched to a gene: 12. CD4+ cell separation produced CD45RA+ naive and CD45RA-negative memory subsets. Sorted-subset replicate PCRs used 150 to 200 ng of genomic DNA. This amount corresponded to about 30,000 T cell genomes. Only in-frame clones appear in the TCRdb table, and some are missing; sequencing was by immunoSEQ multiplex PCR. The sample includes about a million clones, roughly 80% of them seen just once. This clone was seen a single time. The antigen remains unidentified.

This clonotype originated in a man between 18 and 35 years old in good health. The sequencing sample was made of memory CD4+ T cells sorted from blood. Subset in this sample: CD45RA-negative fraction. The J gene is TRBJ2-4, the V gene TRBV2, with 10 bases matching TRBD1. CDR3 sequence (DNA): TGTGCCACCCGCCTGGGACAGGGGAACGGCATTCAGTACTTC. This gives the protein CATRLGQGNGIQYF.